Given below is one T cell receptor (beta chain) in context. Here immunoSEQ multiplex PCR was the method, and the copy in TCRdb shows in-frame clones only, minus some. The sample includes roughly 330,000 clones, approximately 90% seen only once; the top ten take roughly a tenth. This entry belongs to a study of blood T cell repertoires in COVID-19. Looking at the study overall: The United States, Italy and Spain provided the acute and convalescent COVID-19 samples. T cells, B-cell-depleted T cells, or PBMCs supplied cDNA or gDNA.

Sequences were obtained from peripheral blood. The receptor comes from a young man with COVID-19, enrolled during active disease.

DNA of the CDR3: TGTGCCATCAGTCGTTCCGGACTTCGGAACGGGGAGCTGTTTTTT. Amino acids: CAISRSGLRNGELFF. The rearrangement links TRBV10-3 to TRBJ2-2, with D tentatively TRBD2 (5 bases). This CDR3 contains 15 residues. Trimming left V 5 bases short and J 7 bases short, with 17 bases between. Germline V gene sequence: CDR1 ENHRY, CDR2 SYGVKD.